This is a list of T cell receptor beta chains from one sample in a study of blood T cell repertoires in COVID-19. Sequenced by immunoSEQ multiplex PCR; TCRdb stores in-frame clones only, minus some. Found here are over 130,000 clones, over 75% of them singletons; the top ten hold roughly 4.3%. The specimen sequenced was PBMCs or T cells enriched from blood (not recorded which). The receptors were sampled from a man aged 45-65 years in a cohort exposed to, infected with or recovered from COVID-19 (not recorded which). CDR3s include the opening cysteine and the closing phenylalanine or tryptophan. The D gene is left open where the match is weak. Clone size is stated in some rows and not others, as once, few, many or a class when expanded.

v_call	j_call	clone_size	d_call	cdr3_aa	cdr3_nt
TRBV14	TRBJ2-2	NA	NA	CASASQSNTGELFF	TGTGCCAGCGCGTCCCAATCGAACACCGGGGAGCTGTTTTTT
TRBV10-2	TRBJ2-7	NA	NA	CASNEDSSYEQYF	TGCGCCAGCAACGAGGACAGCTCCTACGAGCAGTACTTC
TRBV30	TRBJ1-4	NA	NA	CAWMGPTANEKLFF	TGTGCCTGGATGGGGCCCACGGCTAATGAAAAACTGTTTTTT
TRBV5-1	TRBJ1-2	NA	NA	CASSLVGVDGIPLNYGYTF	TGCGCCAGCAGCTTGGTCGGGGTGGACGGGATACCCCTTAACTATGGCTACACCTTC
TRBV5-6	TRBJ1-1	NA	NA	CASSLAWGLAEAFF	TGTGCCAGCAGCTTGGCGTGGGGGCTAGCTGAAGCTTTCTTT
TRBV7-9	TRBJ1-5	NA	NA	CASSTNLAPNQPQHF	TGTGCCAGCAGCACCAACCTGGCCCCAAATCAGCCCCAGCATTTT
TRBV2	TRBJ1-2	NA	NA	CASSAQSNYGYTF	TGTGCCAGCAGTGCCCAATCTAACTATGGCTACACCTTC
TRBV6-5	TRBJ2-7	NA	NA	CAIFLSGLTYEQYF	TGTGCAATATTCTTGAGCGGGTTAACCTACGAGCAGTACTTC
TRBV12-3/TRBV12-4	TRBJ1-2	NA	TRBD1	CASSLGTGMGYTF	TGTGCCAGCAGTCTCGGGACAGGAATGGGCTACACCTTC
TRBV12-3/TRBV12-4	TRBJ2-7	NA	NA	CASSPRFDEQYF	TGTGCCAGCAGTCCCAGATTCGACGAGCAGTACTTC
TRBV30	TRBJ2-3	few	TRBD1	CAWSVGQGTDTQYF	TGTGCCTGGAGTGTGGGACAGGGCACAGATACGCAGTATTTT
TRBV6-5	TRBJ2-7	NA	NA	CASDMPGEQYF	TGTGCCAGTGACATGCCGGGGGAGCAGTACTTC
TRBV6-5	TRBJ2-7	once	NA	CASMGQTSYEQYF	TGTGCCAGCATGGGCCAGACCTCCTACGAGCAGTACTTC
TRBV6-2/TRBV6-3	TRBJ2-1	NA	TRBD2	CASSFPLAGGLGNEQFF	TGTGCCAGCAGTTTCCCCTTAGCGGGGGGTTTGGGCAATGAGCAGTTCTTC
TRBV4-1	TRBJ1-1	once	NA	CASSQPTADTEAFF	TGCGCCAGCAGCCAACCTACAGCGGACACTGAAGCTTTCTTT
TRBV5-6	TRBJ1-3	NA	NA	CASSLGASSGNTIYF	TGTGCCAGCAGCTTGGGTGCGAGCTCTGGAAACACCATATATTTT
TRBV5-5	TRBJ1-5	NA	TRBD1	CASSLGVGTGYGQPQHF	TGTGCCAGCAGCCTCGGCGTAGGGACAGGGTATGGTCAGCCCCAGCATTTT
TRBV9	TRBJ1-1	NA	NA	CASSERDTLNTEAFF	TGTGCCAGCAGCGAAAGGGACACCTTGAACACTGAAGCTTTCTTT
TRBV5-6	TRBJ1-2	NA	TRBD1	CASQGDRGVYGYTF	TGTGCCAGCCAGGGGGACAGGGGAGTATATGGCTACACCTTC
TRBV6-4	TRBJ2-3	NA	NA	CASSADWSGADTQYF	TGTGCCAGCAGTGCGGACTGGTCTGGGGCAGATACGCAGTATTTT
TRBV28	TRBJ1-4	NA	NA	CASSLTVATNEKLFF	TGTGCCAGCAGTTTAACAGTTGCAACTAATGAAAAACTGTTTTTT
TRBV5-1	TRBJ1-2	NA	NA	CASSPAEGYGYTF	TGCGCCAGCAGCCCTGCGGAAGGCTATGGCTACACCTTC
TRBV7-9	TRBJ1-1	NA	NA	CASSLAGREGTEAFF	TGTGCCAGCAGCTTAGCGGGCAGGGAGGGCACTGAAGCTTTCTTT
TRBV4-2	TRBJ2-2	NA	TRBD2	CASSPRGLAGGLAGELFF	TGTGCCAGCAGCCCACGGGGACTAGCGGGAGGGCTGGCCGGGGAGCTGTTTTTT
TRBV27	TRBJ1-4	NA	NA	CASSSRREGTNEKLFF	TGTGCCAGCAGTTCACGAAGAGAGGGAACTAATGAAAAACTGTTTTTT
TRBV11-3	TRBJ2-1	NA	TRBD1	CASSPTGQAYNEQFF	TGTGCCAGCAGCCCTACGGGACAGGCATACAATGAGCAGTTCTTC
TRBV4-1	TRBJ2-3	NA	TRBD2	CASSRGLAASTDTQYF	TGCGCCAGCAGCCGGGGACTAGCGGCTAGCACAGATACGCAGTATTTT
TRBV29-1	TRBJ1-2	NA	NA	CSVSGVPNYGYTF	TGCAGCGTCTCGGGGGTGCCCAACTATGGCTACACCTTC
TRBV24-1	TRBJ2-2	NA	TRBD1	CATSDFGTGDTGELFF	TGTGCCACCAGTGATTTTGGAACAGGGGACACCGGGGAGCTGTTTTTT
TRBV6-1	TRBJ1-2	few	NA	CASSESVYYGYTF	TGTGCCAGCAGTGAGTCCGTATACTATGGCTACACCTTC
TRBV7-2	TRBJ2-5	NA	NA	CASSLIGGVTPQETQYF	TGTGCCAGCAGCTTAATAGGAGGGGTCACCCCACAAGAGACCCAGTACTTC
TRBV7-2	TRBJ1-2	NA	NA	CASRPRGGREGYTF	TGTGCCAGCAGGCCGAGGGGAGGGCGCGAGGGCTACACCTTC
TRBV3-1/TRBV3-2	TRBJ2-1	few	NA	CASSQDSSLSYNEQFF	TGTGCCAGCAGCCAAGATAGCAGCCTCTCCTACAATGAGCAGTTCTTC
TRBV10-3	TRBJ2-6	NA	NA	CAIGLPGANVLTF	TGTGCCATCGGGCTGCCTGGGGCCAACGTCCTGACTTTC
TRBV27	TRBJ2-2	NA	NA	CASTYFAGEAHTGELFF	TGTGCCAGCACCTATTTCGCCGGGGAGGCCCACACCGGGGAGCTGTTTTTT
TRBV20-1	TRBJ1-6	NA	NA	CSALSTPLHF	TGCAGTGCTCTAAGTACACCCCTCCACTTT
TRBV10-3	TRBJ2-3	NA	NA	CATKIGGSTDTQYF	TGTGCCACCAAGATCGGCGGGAGCACAGATACGCAGTATTTT